This note documents a single T cell receptor (beta chain) sequence. Libraries were prepared by immunoSEQ multiplex PCR; TCRdb keeps only in-frame clonotypes and omits some of them. The table includes 90,000 to 100,000 clones, about 88% detected once. This sample is drawn from a study of control samples from healthy donors and cancer patients. This CDR3 region has 17 residues. Germline loops: CDR1 SGHDN, CDR2 FVKESK. The junction had 6 bases not matched to a gene; V was cut back by 1 base and J by 3 bases. The sequence derives from an older man with lung cancer. Input material: PBMCs. The rearrangement joins TRBV14 to TRBJ1-2, with TRBD1 matching 12 bases. The CDR3 DNA follows: TGTGCCAGCAGCCAAGCAGGGACAGGGGGCGTCGACTATGGCTACACCTTC. Encoded protein: CASSQAGTGGVDYGYTF.